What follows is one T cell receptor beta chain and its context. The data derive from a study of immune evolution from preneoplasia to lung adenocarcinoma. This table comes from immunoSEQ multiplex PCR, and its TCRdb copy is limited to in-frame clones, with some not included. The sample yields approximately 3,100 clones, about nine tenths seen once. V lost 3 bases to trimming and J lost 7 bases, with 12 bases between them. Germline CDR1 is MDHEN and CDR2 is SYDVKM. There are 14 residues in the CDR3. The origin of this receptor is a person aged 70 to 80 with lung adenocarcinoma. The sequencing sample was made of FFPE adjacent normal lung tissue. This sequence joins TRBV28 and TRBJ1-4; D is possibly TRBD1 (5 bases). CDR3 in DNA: TGTGCCAGCAGTTTGCCCACAAGGGGTGAAAAACTGTTTTTT. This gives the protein CASSLPTRGEKLFF.